The source of this T cell receptor beta chain is a study of T cell repertoires in ileal Crohn's disease. Study-level results: Active smokers at surgery had more clonal expansions than non-smokers.

Clones were read by immunoSEQ multiplex PCR, and TCRdb kept only the in-frame ones, dropping some. The table includes under 8,500 clones, 60% to 85% detected once. The CDR3 extends over 15 amino acids. In germline, CDR1 is MNHEY, CDR2 SMNVEV (reference sequence). V lost 0 bases and J lost 3, with 12 bases in between. Comment on this clone: The antigen remains unidentified.

The specimen was ileal tissue. The chain combines TRBV27 with TRBJ2-7; the D gene is possibly TRBD1 (6 bases). This sequence originates from an adult with Crohn's disease. CDR3 loop: CASSLSRGRGYEQYF. The DNA of the CDR3 is TGTGCCAGCAGTTTATCGAGGGGCAGGGGCTACGAGCAGTACTTC.